This T cell receptor (beta chain) was observed in a study of beta chain features in type 1 diabetes. Via the markers CD45RO/CCR7/CD25/CD127/CD95/CD27, stem cell-like memory, regulatory, central memory and naive CD4+ cells were sorted. This clone was picked up a small number of times. Antigen: not known. Study observations and caveats: Diminished insertions and augmented deletions at VDJ junctions characterized type 1 diabetes patients. High TCR expression in some cells could lead to their over-representation in cDNA sequencing.

cDNA synthesis used the whole RNA isolate, giving expressed TCRB sequences. Sequencing was performed with immunoSEQ multiplex PCR; in TCRdb, only in-frame clones are kept and a portion is missing. The sample shows 250,000 to 350,000 clones, about 14% of them seen only once. This TCR came from a man younger than 40 in good health. The sample taken for sequencing was central memory CD4+ T cells from blood.

The DNA for the CDR3 is TGCGCCAGCAGCCAAGATGCCTGGGGGGCCTACGAGCAGTACTTC. This encodes CASSQDAWGAYEQYF. V gene TRBV4-1 combines with J gene TRBJ2-7; D possibly corresponds to TRBD2 (6 bases). This CDR3 has 15 amino acids. The germline V and J ends were trimmed by 0 bases and 2 bases, with 11 bases remaining between them. Germline loops: CDR1 MGHRA, CDR2 YSYEKL.